A selection of T cell receptor beta chains follows, all from one sample in a study of cytomegalovirus exposure and HLA in healthy donors. Measured with immunoSEQ multiplex PCR; TCRdb has only the in-frame clones, and not every one. The sample contains about 150,000 clones, about three fifths of which appear only once. Sequencing was done on a sample of PBMCs. All receptors come from a woman in her 30s in good health and CMV-seropositive. Each CDR3 is given with its conserved first and last residue. Fields, in order: D gene, V gene, clone size, J gene, CDR3 protein, CDR3 DNA. A D gene is named only where the DNA matches it firmly. Clone size is given for some rows only: seen once, a few or many times, or a class if the clone is expanded.

>TRBD2|TRBV2|NA|TRBJ2-7
CASSGPGLEILIYEQYF
TGTGCCAGCAGTGGGCCGGGACTAGAAATTCTAATCTACGAGCAGTACTTC
>NA|TRBV18|few|TRBJ1-1
CASSPEWTFRKGNTEAFF
TGTGCCAGCTCACCCGAGTGGACTTTTCGAAAAGGTAACACTGAAGCTTTCTTT
>NA|TRBV15|few|TRBJ1-1
CATSRESTNTEAFF
TGTGCCACCAGCAGAGAGAGCACGAACACTGAAGCTTTCTTT
>NA|TRBV5-6|NA|TRBJ2-4
CASSFRQTGNIQYF
TGTGCCAGCAGCTTTAGGCAGACAGGAAACATTCAGTACTTC
>TRBD1|TRBV5-4|NA|TRBJ1-2
CASRRTGGSGYTF
TGTGCCAGCAGGAGGACAGGGGGGTCTGGCTACACCTTC
>NA|TRBV19|once|TRBJ1-6
CASMQGSSPLHF
TGTGCCAGTATGCAGGGGAGTTCACCCCTCCACTTT
>NA|TRBV7-6|NA|TRBJ2-5
CASRRRGRETQYF
TGTGCCAGCCGAAGGCGGGGAAGGGAGACCCAGTACTTC
>NA|TRBV29-1|few|TRBJ1-2
CSGGEEGYTF
TGCAGCGGGGGGGAGGAAGGCTACACCTTC
>NA|TRBV6-1|few|TRBJ2-5
CASSESQAPMTQYF
TGTGCCAGCAGTGAAAGTCAGGCGCCTATGACCCAGTACTTC
>NA|TRBV4-1|NA|TRBJ1-5
CASSQDLYSNQPQHF
TGCGCCAGCAGCCAAGATCTCTATAGCAATCAGCCCCAGCATTTT
>TRBD1|TRBV15|NA|TRBJ1-1
CATSRNRGAEAFF
TGTGCCACCAGCAGAAACAGGGGCGCTGAAGCTTTCTTT
>NA|TRBV7-5|NA|TRBJ2-1
CARNGLAPYNEQFF
TGTGCCAGAAACGGACTAGCGCCATACAATGAGCAGTTCTTC
>NA|TRBV18|NA|TRBJ1-5
CASSRSGEQPQHF
TGTGCCAGCTCACGCTCAGGGGAGCAGCCCCAGCATTTT
>TRBD1|TRBV10-3|NA|TRBJ2-7
CAISDRTGTYEQYF
TGTGCCATCAGTGATCGGACAGGAACCTACGAGCAGTACTTC
>NA|TRBV7-9|NA|TRBJ2-7
CASSWTVYEQYF
TGTGCCAGCAGTTGGACTGTCTACGAGCAGTACTTC
>TRBD1|TRBV10-3|NA|TRBJ1-6
CAISARSGGEGSPLHF
TGTGCCATCAGTGCTAGGTCAGGGGGCGAGGGTTCACCCCTCCACTTT
>TRBD1|TRBV5-1|once|TRBJ1-1
CASSLADRVGTEAFF
TGCGCCAGCAGCTTGGCGGACAGGGTGGGCACTGAAGCTTTCTTT
>NA|TRBV19|NA|TRBJ1-2
CASPRGSTNYGYTF
TGTGCCAGTCCTAGGGGCAGTACTAACTATGGCTACACCTTC
>TRBD2|TRBV25-1|few|TRBJ2-7
CASSHSLGLVYEQYF
TGTGCCAGCAGCCACTCTTTGGGACTAGTCTACGAGCAGTACTTC
>NA|TRBV6-6|NA|TRBJ1-4
CASRGAEKLFF
TGTGCCAGCAGGGGGGCGGAAAAACTGTTTTTT
>TRBD1|TRBV5-6|once|TRBJ2-3
CASSFGDRGMDTQYF
TGTGCCAGCAGCTTCGGAGACAGGGGGATGGATACGCAGTATTTT
>TRBD2|TRBV7-8|NA|TRBJ2-3
CASRLGGTDTQYF
TGTGCCAGCAGGTTGGGAGGGACAGATACGCAGTATTTT
>NA|TRBV18|NA|TRBJ2-7
CASSPPGRQPPYEQYF
TGTGCCAGCTCACCACCGGGGCGGCAACCCCCATACGAGCAGTACTTC
>TRBD1|TRBV18|NA|TRBJ2-3
CASSLDRGRSDTQYF
TGTGCCAGCTCACTCGACAGGGGCCGCTCAGATACGCAGTATTTT
>TRBD2|TRBV19|NA|TRBJ2-2
CASSPSGRTITGELFF
TGTGCCAGTAGTCCTAGCGGGAGGACCATCACCGGGGAGCTGTTTTTT
>NA|TRBV4-2|NA|TRBJ1-5
CASSQGEGVKNQPQHF
TGTGCCAGCAGCCAAGGAGAGGGCGTGAAGAATCAGCCCCAGCATTTT
>TRBD2|TRBV5-1|NA|TRBJ2-1
CASSLAGMTSGGSSYNEQFF
TGCGCCAGCAGCTTGGCCGGCATGACTAGCGGGGGTAGCTCCTACAATGAGCAGTTCTTC
>NA|TRBV7-9|NA|TRBJ2-5
CASSLSTRQETQYF
TGTGCCAGCAGCTTATCGACTAGGCAAGAGACCCAGTACTTC
>TRBD1|TRBV13|NA|TRBJ1-1
CASSTVGRGPEAFF
TGTGCCAGCAGCACCGTCGGGAGGGGGCCTGAAGCTTTCTTT
>NA|TRBV7-9|few|TRBJ2-7
CASSQIPWTEGFPSYEQYF
TGTGCCAGCAGCCAAATCCCCTGGACAGAGGGGTTCCCATCCTACGAGCAGTACTTC
>NA|TRBV7-8|few|TRBJ1-2
CASSLQEKYGYTF
TGTGCCAGCAGCTTGCAGGAAAAGTATGGCTACACCTTC
>NA|TRBV6-1|NA|TRBJ1-6
CASLTAYNSPLHF
TGTGCCAGCTTGACAGCTTATAATTCACCCCTCCACTTT
>NA|TRBV9|NA|TRBJ1-3
CASSGDSSGNTIYF
TGTGCCAGCAGCGGAGACAGCTCTGGAAACACCATATATTTT
>NA|TRBV28|NA|TRBJ1-2
CASLRRGSYGYTF
TGTGCCAGCCTCAGGCGAGGGTCCTATGGCTACACCTTC
>TRBD2|TRBV6-5|NA|TRBJ2-7
CASSNPSGGTYEQYF
TGTGCCAGCAGTAACCCTAGCGGGGGTACCTACGAGCAGTACTTC
>NA|TRBV6-1|few|TRBJ2-7
CASTIQGNLAYEQYF
TGTGCCAGCACTATACAGGGAAATTTGGCCTACGAGCAGTACTTC
>TRBD2|TRBV5-8|NA|TRBJ2-7
CASSIGLAGVFEQYF
TGTGCCAGCAGCATCGGACTAGCGGGAGTTTTCGAGCAGTACTTC
>TRBD1|TRBV29-1|few|TRBJ2-1
CSVVWTGGFDEQFF
TGCAGCGTTGTCTGGACAGGTGGGTTCGATGAGCAGTTCTTC